The clone carrying this TCR beta chain has more than one count but fewer than ten. This sample was taken from a study of T-cell memory formation after mild COVID-19. TCRdb used MiXCR to reprocess the 5' RACE reads, holding one entry per CDR3 protein. The data contain 350,000 to 450,000 distinct CDR3 sequences, about 20% of them singletons. The CDR3 is 17 residues long. V was shortened by 4 bases and J by 0 bases, with 19 bases between the two germline ends. The germline gives CDR1 SGHRS, CDR2 YFSETQ. Sequencing input: PBMCs or a T cell subset sorted from them (not recorded which). The V gene is TRBV5-1, the J gene TRBJ2-5; a possible D gene is TRBD1 (6 bases). This clonotype originated in an adult woman who had mild COVID-19 (a few samples of this study predate the infection). Cell type and time point are not known. DNA of the CDR3: TGCGCCAGCAGCGGACTCCGGGACATGCCCTACCAAGAGACCCAGTACTTC. As protein: CASSGLRDMPYQETQYF.